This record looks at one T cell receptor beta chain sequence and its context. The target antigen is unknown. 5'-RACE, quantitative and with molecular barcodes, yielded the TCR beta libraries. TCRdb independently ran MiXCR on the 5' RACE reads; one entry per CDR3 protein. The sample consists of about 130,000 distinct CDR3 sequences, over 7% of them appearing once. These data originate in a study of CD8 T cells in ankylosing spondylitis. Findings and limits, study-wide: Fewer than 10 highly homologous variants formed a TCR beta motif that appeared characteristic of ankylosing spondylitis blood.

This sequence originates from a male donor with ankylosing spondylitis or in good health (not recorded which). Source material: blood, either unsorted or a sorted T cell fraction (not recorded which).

The CDR3 loop is CASSLWGLGSTEAFF. The CDR3 region has the DNA TGCGCCAGCAGCTTGTGGGGATTAGGTTCCACTGAAGCTTTCTTT. This chain connects TRBV5-1 to TRBJ1-1; D is undetermined. Germline V gene lookup returns CDR1 SGHRS and CDR2 YFSETQ. There are 15 residues in the CDR3. Trimming shortened V by 1 base and J by 4 bases, and 14 bases separated the two germline ends.